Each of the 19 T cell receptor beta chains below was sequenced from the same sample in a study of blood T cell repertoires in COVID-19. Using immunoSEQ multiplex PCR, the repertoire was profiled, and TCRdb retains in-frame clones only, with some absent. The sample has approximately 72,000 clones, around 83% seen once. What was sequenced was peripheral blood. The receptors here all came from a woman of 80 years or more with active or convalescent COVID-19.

CDR3 sequence reads: CASSLGRSGGRYEQYF. The CDR3 DNA sequence: TGTGCCAGCAGCTTGGGCCGCAGCGGGGGACGTTACGAGCAGTACTTC. The V call is TRBV5-6, the J call TRBJ2-7; 8 bases match TRBD2. Germline-derived CDR1 and CDR2 are SGHDT and YYEEEE. The CDR3 is 16 amino acids. The ends lost 0 bases at V and 4 bases at J; junction bases unmatched: 9.

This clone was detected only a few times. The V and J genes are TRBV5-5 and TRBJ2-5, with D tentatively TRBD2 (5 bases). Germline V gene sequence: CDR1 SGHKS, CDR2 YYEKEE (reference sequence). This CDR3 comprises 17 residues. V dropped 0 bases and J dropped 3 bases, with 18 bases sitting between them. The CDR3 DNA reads TGTGCCAGCAGCTTGGTGGGCGGGTCGCAACTTAAAGAGACCCAGTACTTC. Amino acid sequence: CASSLVGGSQLKETQYF.

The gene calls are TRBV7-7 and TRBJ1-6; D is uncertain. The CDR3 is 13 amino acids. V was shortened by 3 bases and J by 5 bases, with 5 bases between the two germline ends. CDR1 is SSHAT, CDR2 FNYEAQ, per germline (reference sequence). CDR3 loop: CASSLNNNSPLHF. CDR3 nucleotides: TGTGCCAGCAGCTTGAACAATAATTCACCCCTCCACTTT.

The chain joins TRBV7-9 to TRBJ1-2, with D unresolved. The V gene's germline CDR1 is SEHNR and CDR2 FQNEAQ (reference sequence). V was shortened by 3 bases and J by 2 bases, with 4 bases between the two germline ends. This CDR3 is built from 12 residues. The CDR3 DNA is TGTGCCAGCAGCTTCTTCAACTATGGCTACACCTTC. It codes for CASSFFNYGYTF.

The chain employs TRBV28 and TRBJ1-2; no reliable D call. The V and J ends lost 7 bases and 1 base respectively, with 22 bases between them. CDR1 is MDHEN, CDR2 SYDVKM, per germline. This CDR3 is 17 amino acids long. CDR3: CASKFEQETFFNYGYTF. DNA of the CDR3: TGTGCCAGCAAGTTCGAGCAGGAAACTTTCTTTAACTATGGCTACACCTTC.

The CDR3: CASSSGTLNRGYEQYF. In nucleotides, the CDR3 is TGTGCCAGCAGCTCCGGGACACTCAACCGGGGCTACGAGCAGTACTTC. The V and J genes are TRBV11-2 and TRBJ2-7; maybe TRBD1 (6 bases). Trimming took 4 bases from V and 3 from J, leaving 19 bases between them. Germline CDR1 SGHAT, CDR2 FQNNGV. CDR3 length: 16 amino acids.

CDR3 residues: CASSQWRGGSYEQYF. As DNA, the CDR3 is TGTGCCAGCAGCCAGTGGCGGGGGGGCTCCTACGAGCAGTACTTC. V gene TRBV7-8 combines with J gene TRBJ2-7; 9 nucleotides align to TRBD2. The CDR3 contains 15 residues. Germline V lookup: CDR1 SGHVS, CDR2 FQNEAQ. Trimming cost V 5 bases and J 0 bases; bases outside gene matches: 5.

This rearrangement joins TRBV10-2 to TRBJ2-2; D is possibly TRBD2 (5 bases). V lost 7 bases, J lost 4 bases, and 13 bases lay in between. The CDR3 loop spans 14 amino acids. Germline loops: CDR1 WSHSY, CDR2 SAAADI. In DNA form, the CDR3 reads TGCGCCAGCACCAAAGAGGGTTTCACCGGGGAGCTGTTTTTT. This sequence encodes CASTKEGFTGELFF.

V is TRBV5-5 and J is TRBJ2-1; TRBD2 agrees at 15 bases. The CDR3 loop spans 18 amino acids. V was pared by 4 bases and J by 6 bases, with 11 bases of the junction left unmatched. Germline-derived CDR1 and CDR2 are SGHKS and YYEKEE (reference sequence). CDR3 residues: CASSPHTGTSGGFNEQFF. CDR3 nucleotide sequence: TGTGCCAGCAGCCCACACACTGGGACTAGCGGGGGGTTCAATGAGCAGTTCTTC.

CDR3 coding DNA: TGCGCCAGCAGCTTGGAACTCCGCGGAGATACGCAGTATTTT. It translates to CASSLELRGDTQYF. The chain links TRBV5-1 to TRBJ2-3; D is undetermined. Germline loops: CDR1 SGHRS, CDR2 YFSETQ. V shed 0 bases and J shed 5 bases, with 10 bases lying between them. This CDR3 region has 14 residues.

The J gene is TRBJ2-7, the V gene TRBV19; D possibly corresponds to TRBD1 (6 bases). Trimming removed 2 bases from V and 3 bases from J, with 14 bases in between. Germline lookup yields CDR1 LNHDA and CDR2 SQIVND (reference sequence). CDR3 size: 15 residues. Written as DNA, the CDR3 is TGTGCCAGTAGTATATCCCCCCGGGACATCTACGAGCAGTACTTC. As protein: CASSISPRDIYEQYF.

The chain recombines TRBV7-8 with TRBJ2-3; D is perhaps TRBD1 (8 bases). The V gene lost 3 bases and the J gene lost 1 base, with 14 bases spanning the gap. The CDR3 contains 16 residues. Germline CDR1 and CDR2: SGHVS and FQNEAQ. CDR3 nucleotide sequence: TGTGCCAGCAGCTTCACAGGGGGGGCACGCACAGATACGCAGTATTTT. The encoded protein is CASSFTGGARTDTQYF.

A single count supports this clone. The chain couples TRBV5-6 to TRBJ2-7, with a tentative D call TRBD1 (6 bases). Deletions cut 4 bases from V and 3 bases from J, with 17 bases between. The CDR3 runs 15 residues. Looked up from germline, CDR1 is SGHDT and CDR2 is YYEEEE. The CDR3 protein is CASSRISGTHYEQYF. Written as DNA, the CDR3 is TGTGCCAGCAGCCGGATTAGTGGGACACACTACGAGCAGTACTTC.

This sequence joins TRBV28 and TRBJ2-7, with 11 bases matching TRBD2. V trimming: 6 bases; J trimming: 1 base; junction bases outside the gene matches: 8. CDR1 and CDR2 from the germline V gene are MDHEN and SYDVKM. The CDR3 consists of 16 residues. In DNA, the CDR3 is TGTGCCAGCAGCTCTTCCCGACTAGCGGGGTCCTACGAGCAGTACTTC. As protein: CASSSSRLAGSYEQYF.

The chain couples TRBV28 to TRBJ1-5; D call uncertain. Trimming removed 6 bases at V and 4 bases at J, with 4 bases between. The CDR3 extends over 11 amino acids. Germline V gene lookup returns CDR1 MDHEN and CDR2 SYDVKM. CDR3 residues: CASSPNQPQHF. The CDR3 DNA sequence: TGTGCCAGCAGCCCGAATCAGCCCCAGCATTTT.

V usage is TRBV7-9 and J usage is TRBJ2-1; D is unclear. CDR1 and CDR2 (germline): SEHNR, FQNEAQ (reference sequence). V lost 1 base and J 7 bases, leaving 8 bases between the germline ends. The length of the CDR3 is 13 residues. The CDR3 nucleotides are TGTGCCAGCAGCTTAGGCTCAGATAATGAGCAGTTCTTC. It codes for CASSLGSDNEQFF.

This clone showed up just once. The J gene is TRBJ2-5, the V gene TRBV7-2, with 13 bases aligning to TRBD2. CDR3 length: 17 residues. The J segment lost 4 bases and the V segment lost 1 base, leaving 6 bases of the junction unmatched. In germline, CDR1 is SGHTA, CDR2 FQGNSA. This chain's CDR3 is CASSLELAGGLGETQYF. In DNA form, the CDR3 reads TGTGCCAGCAGCTTAGAACTAGCGGGGGGGCTGGGAGAGACCCAGTACTTC. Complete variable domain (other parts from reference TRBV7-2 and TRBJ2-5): GAGVSQSPSNKVTEKGKDVELRCDPISGHTALYWYRQSLGQGLEFLIYFQGNSAPDKSGLPSDRFSAERTGGSVSTLTIQRTQQEDSAVYLCASSLELAGGLGETQYFGPGTRLLVL.

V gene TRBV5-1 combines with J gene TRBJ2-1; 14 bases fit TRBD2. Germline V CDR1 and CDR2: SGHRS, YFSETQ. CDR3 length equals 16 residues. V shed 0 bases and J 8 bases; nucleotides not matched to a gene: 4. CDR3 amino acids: CASSLAGLAGGYEQFF. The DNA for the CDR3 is TGCGCCAGCAGCTTGGCCGGACTAGCGGGGGGCTATGAGCAGTTCTTC.

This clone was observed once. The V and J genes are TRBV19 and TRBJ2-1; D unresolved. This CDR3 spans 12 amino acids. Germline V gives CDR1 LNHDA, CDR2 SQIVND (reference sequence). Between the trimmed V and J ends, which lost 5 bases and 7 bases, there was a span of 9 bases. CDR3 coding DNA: TGTGCCAGTAGTGTGTTTGAGAATGAGCAGTTCTTC. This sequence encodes CASSVFENEQFF.